These 8 T cell receptor beta chains were sequenced from one sample in a study of cytomegalovirus exposure and HLA in healthy donors. Vbeta (60) and Jbeta (13) primers were used in the PCR. The protocol was immunoSEQ multiplex PCR, while the TCRdb copy is restricted to in-frame clones and leaves out a portion. Of under 100,000 clones listed, over 60% were seen once; the top ten hold roughly 3%. The sample comprised PBMCs. Receptors were obtained from a man aged 40-49 years in good health and CMV-seronegative.

The chain has TRBV7-8 and TRBJ2-7; TRBD2 might be the D (6 bases). The V gene's germline CDR1 is SGHVS and CDR2 FQNEAQ. Trimming removed 1 base at V and 3 bases at J, with 10 bases between. The CDR3 length is 14 residues. In nucleotides, the CDR3 is TGTGCCAGCAGCTTAGATGGGGGGATCTACGAGCAGTACTTC. As protein: CASSLDGGIYEQYF. Supplemented by reference TRBV7-8 and TRBJ2-7, the full variable domain reads GAGVSQSPRYKVAKRGQDVALRCDPISGHVSLFWYQQALGQGPEFLTYFQNEAQLDKSGLPSDRFFAERPEGSVSTLKIQRTQQEDSAVYLCASSLDGGIYEQYFGPGTRLTVT.

This sequence joins TRBV25-1 and TRBJ2-1, with D perhaps TRBD1 (6 bases). Germline CDR1 is MGHDK and CDR2 is SYGVNS. Trimming removed 4 bases from V and 6 bases from J, with 22 bases in between. This CDR3 spans 17 amino acids. CDR3 sequence reads: CASSGPGHPGKGNEQFF. CDR3 bases: TGTGCCAGCAGTGGCCCGGGACACCCAGGGAAGGGCAATGAGCAGTTCTTC.

This chain connects TRBV4-1 to TRBJ1-2, with 7 bases matching TRBD1. There are 15 residues in the CDR3. Germline assignment: CDR1 MGHRA and CDR2 YSYEKL. Germline trimming cut 0 bases from V and 7 bases from J; bases unmatched to any gene: 8. The chain's CDR3 is CASSQDIGGTFGYTF. DNA for the CDR3: TGCGCCAGCAGCCAAGATATAGGGGGCACGTTTGGCTACACCTTC.

The V call is TRBV25-1, the J call TRBJ2-3, with 13 bases that match TRBD2. CDR3 length equals 17 residues. Germline V CDR1 and CDR2: MGHDK, SYGVNS. V shed 1 base and J 6 bases; nucleotides not matched to a gene: 7. CDR3 nucleotide sequence: TGTGCCAGCAGTGAATTTGGGACTAGCGGGGCCCGGGATACGCAGTATTTT. Translated: CASSEFGTSGARDTQYF.

Note on this clone: This specimen includes other DNA sequences encoding the same CDR3. This chain joins TRBV27 and TRBJ2-3; possibly TRBD1 for D (6 bases). The CDR3 is 13 amino acids. Trimming cost V 6 bases and J 4 bases, with 11 bases left between them. The germline gives CDR1 MNHEY, CDR2 SMNVEV (reference sequence). CDR3 protein: CASRPTGSDTQYF. In DNA, the CDR3 is TGTGCCAGCAGGCCAACAGGGTCAGATACGCAGTATTTT.

The rearrangement uses TRBV6-4 and TRBJ1-5, with D possibly being TRBD1 (5 bases). The CDR3 has 18 amino acids. Trimming removed 6 bases at V and 0 bases at J, with 21 bases between. From germline, CDR1 is MRHNA and CDR2 SNTAGT. The CDR3 sequence is CASRPQAPGAYSNQPQHF. CDR3 DNA: TGTGCCAGCAGACCCCAGGCCCCTGGGGCTTATAGCAATCAGCCCCAGCATTTT.

V is TRBV19 and J is TRBJ2-6; 9 bases fit TRBD1. Germline V gene sequence: CDR1 LNHDA, CDR2 SQIVND (reference sequence). With V trimmed by 9 bases and J by 4 bases, 10 bases remained unmatched. The CDR3 has 16 residues. The CDR3 loop is CASRPGQGSGANVLTF. DNA for the CDR3: TGTGCCAGCAGACCGGGACAGGGATCAGGGGCCAACGTCCTGACTTTC.

The rearrangement links TRBV2 to TRBJ1-1, with D hard to call. CDR1 and CDR2 from the germline V gene are SNHLY and FYNNEI. The CDR3 runs to 13 residues. Trimming stripped 4 bases from V and 0 bases from J, with 6 bases between. The CDR3 is CASSVGLNTEAFF. The CDR3 coding sequence is TGTGCCAGCAGTGTGGGCCTGAACACTGAAGCTTTCTTT.